This T cell receptor beta chain was captured by sequencing in a study of early T cells in non-severe SARS-CoV-2 infection. Study-level information: Sequencing of bulk RNA from unsorted whole blood was done, without chain pairing.

Study findings and constraints: In VDJdb matching, anti-spike CD8 responses were favored while private and CD4 specificities went missing.

This CDR3 is 14 amino acids long. V dropped 7 bases and J dropped 2; count of bases not matched to a gene: 8. The protocol attached unique molecular identifiers to individual cDNA molecules. TCRdb recomputed calls from the 5' RACE reads with MiXCR, one row per CDR3 protein. In the table there are 30,000 to 40,000 distinct CDR3 sequences, about 5.6% of which are singletons. This clonotype has a count of ten or more. Antigen unknown. The chain combines TRBV12-3 or TRBV12-4 with TRBJ2-7, with 7 bases that match TRBD1. The receptor comes from an adult who was a healthcare worker with PCR-confirmed SARS-CoV-2 infection or an uninfected control (not recorded which). Sequencing used whole blood. CDR3 nucleotide sequence: TGTGCCAGCAACCAGGACAGGCGACCCTACGAGCAGTACTTC. Translation: CASNQDRRPYEQYF.